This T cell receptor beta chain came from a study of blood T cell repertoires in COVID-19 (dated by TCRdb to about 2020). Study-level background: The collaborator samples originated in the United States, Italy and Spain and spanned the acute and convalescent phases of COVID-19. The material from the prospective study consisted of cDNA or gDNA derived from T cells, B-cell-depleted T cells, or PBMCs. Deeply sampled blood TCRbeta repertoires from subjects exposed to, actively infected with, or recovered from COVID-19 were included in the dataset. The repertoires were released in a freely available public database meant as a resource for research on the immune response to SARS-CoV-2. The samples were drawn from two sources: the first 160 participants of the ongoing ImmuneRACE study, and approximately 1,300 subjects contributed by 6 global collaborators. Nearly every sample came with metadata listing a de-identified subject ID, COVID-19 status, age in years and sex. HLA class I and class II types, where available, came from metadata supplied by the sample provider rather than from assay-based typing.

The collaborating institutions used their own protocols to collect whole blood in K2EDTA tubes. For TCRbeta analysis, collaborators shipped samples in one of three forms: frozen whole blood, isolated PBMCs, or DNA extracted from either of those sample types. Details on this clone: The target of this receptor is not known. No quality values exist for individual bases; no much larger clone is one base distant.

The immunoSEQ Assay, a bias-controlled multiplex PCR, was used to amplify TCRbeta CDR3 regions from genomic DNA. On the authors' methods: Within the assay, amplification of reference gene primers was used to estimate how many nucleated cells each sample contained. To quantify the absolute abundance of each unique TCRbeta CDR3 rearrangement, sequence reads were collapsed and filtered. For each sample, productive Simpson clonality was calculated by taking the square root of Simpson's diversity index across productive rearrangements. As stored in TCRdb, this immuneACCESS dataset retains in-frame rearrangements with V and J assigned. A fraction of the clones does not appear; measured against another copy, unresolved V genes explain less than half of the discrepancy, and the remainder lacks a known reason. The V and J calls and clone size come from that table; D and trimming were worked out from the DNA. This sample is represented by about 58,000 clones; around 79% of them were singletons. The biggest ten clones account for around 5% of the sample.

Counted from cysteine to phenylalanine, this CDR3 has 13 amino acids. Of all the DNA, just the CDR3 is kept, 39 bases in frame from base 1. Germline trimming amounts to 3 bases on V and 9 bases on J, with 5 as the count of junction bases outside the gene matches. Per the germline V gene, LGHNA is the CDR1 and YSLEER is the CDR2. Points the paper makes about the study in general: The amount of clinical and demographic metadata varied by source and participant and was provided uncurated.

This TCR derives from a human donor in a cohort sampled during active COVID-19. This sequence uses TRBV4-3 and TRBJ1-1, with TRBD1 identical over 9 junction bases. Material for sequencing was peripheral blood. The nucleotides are TGCGCCAGCAGCCATCGGACAGGGGAAAAAGCTTTCTTT. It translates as CASSHRTGEKAFF.